This T cell receptor (beta chain) appears in the sequencing data of a study of beta chain features in type 1 diabetes. Study at large: The number of sorted cells examined across all samples was under 130,000,000. General observations from the study: PCR could preferentially amplify shorter templates, alike in patients and controls. Among type 1 diabetes patients, VDJ junctions had fewer insertions and more deletions.

Trimming removed 1 base from V and 10 bases from J, with 9 bases in between. Germline V gives CDR1 SGHNT, CDR2 YYREEE (reference sequence). This CDR3 has 12 residues. This clone was detected only once. Its antigen is currently unknown. Expressed TCRB transcripts were sequenced because the isolated RNA had all been reverse transcribed beforehand. Deep immunoSEQ sequencing covered naive, central memory and regulatory T cell samples. Sequencing used immunoSEQ multiplex PCR; TCRdb keeps in-frame clones, though not all of them. The data show 900,000 or so clones, 15% to 20% seen once. The rearrangement joins TRBV5-4 to TRBJ2-1; D gene uncertain. Sequenced: naive CD4+ T cells from blood. The receptor was isolated from a woman under 30 in good health. The CDR3 loop reads CASSLMRSEQFF. The DNA for the CDR3 is TGTGCCAGCAGCTTGATGCGATCCGAGCAGTTCTTC. Looking up the rest from reference TRBV5-4 and TRBJ2-1 gives the full variable domain: ETGVTQSPTHLIKTRGQQVTLRCSSQSGHNTVSWYQQALGQGPQFIFQYYREEENGRGNFPPRFSGLQFPNYSSELNVNALELDDSALYLCASSLMRSEQFFGPGTRLTVL.